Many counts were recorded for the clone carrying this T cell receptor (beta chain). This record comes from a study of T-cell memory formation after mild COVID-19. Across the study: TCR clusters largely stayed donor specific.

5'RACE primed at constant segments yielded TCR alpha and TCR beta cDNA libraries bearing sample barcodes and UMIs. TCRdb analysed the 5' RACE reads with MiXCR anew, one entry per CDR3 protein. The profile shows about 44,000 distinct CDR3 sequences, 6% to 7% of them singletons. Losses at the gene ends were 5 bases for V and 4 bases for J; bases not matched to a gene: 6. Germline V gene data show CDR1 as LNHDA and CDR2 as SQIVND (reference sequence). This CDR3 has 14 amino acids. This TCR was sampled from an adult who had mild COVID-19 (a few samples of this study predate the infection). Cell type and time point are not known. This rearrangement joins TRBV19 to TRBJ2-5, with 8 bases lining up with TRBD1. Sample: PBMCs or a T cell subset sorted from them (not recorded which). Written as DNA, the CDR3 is TGTGCCAGTAGTGTCCAGGGGGCCTCAGAGACCCAGTACTTC. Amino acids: CASSVQGASETQYF.